These 25 T cell receptor beta chains share one sample of origin, sequenced in a study of a mutant IDH1 vaccine in newly diagnosed glioma. The time point here: baseline, week 1 (first vaccination visit). Treatment noted: pre-vaccination baseline after standard-of-care therapy. This table comes from immunoSEQ multiplex PCR, and its TCRdb copy is limited to in-frame clones, with some not included. Among about 16,000 clones listed, 95% to 96% were seen once. The starting material was peripheral blood mononuclear cells (PBMCs), obtained from a glioma patient treated with radiotherapy, temozolomide or both. All receptors derive from a woman aged 18 to 35 with glioma. Some clones in this sample may be carry-over from other donors' samples.

The genes are TRBV4-1 and TRBJ2-7, with TRBD1 as a possible D gene (5 bases). This CDR3 is 14 amino acids long. Germline V gives CDR1 MGHRA, CDR2 YSYEKL. V gave up 4 bases and J gave up 3 bases, with 13 bases separating them. The CDR3 bases are TGCGCCAGCAGCCCGACAGACCTGGGCTACGAGCAGTACTTC. Amino acids: CASSPTDLGYEQYF.

CDR3 bases: TGCGCCAGCAGCCAAGACAGCCTCCCTTCTAACTATGGCTACACCTTC. Encoded protein: CASSQDSLPSNYGYTF. The rearrangement joins TRBV4-3 to TRBJ1-2; D ambiguous. The CDR3 totals 16 residues. Trimming pared 0 bases from V and 0 bases from J, leaving 11 bases between. Germline loops: CDR1 LGHNA, CDR2 YSLEER.

The genes are TRBV5-8 and TRBJ2-3, with D unclear. There are 17 residues in the CDR3. CDR1 and CDR2 from the germline V gene are SGHTS and YDEGEE. V dropped 0 bases and J dropped 2 bases, with 16 bases sitting between them. For the CDR3, the DNA is TGTGCCAGCAGCTTGGGTTTCTCGCTGAGTTACACAGATACGCAGTATTTT. It encodes CASSLGFSLSYTDTQYF.

The J gene is TRBJ2-1, the V gene TRBV5-1, with 9 bases matching TRBD1. After removal of 6 bases from V and 7 bases from J, the junction contained 5 bases not matched to a gene. The CDR3 has 13 residues. From germline, CDR1 is SGHRS and CDR2 YFSETQ. The CDR3 here is CASTSGTGNEQFF. CDR3 coding DNA: TGCGCCAGCACCTCCGGGACAGGGAATGAGCAGTTCTTC.

The chain couples TRBV13 to TRBJ2-1; a possible D gene is TRBD2 (6 bases). Trimming left V 7 bases short and J 3 bases short, with 19 bases between. The CDR3 contains 16 residues. Germline values: CDR1 PRHDT, CDR2 FYEKMQ (reference sequence). CDR3 loop: CASTSASYSSYNEQFF. The CDR3 DNA follows: TGTGCCAGCACTAGCGCGTCGTACTCTAGCTACAATGAGCAGTTCTTC.

The V call is TRBV11-3, the J call TRBJ2-5; 11 bases agree with TRBD1. The germline V gene has CDR1 SGHNT and CDR2 YENEEA. The CDR3 contains 16 residues. With V trimmed by 5 bases and J by 1 base, 6 bases remained unmatched. The chain's CDR3 is CASSSVGTGGQETQYF. The DNA for the CDR3 is TGTGCCAGCAGCAGTGTGGGGACAGGGGGCCAAGAGACCCAGTACTTC.

The chain couples TRBV5-4 to TRBJ2-1, with D hard to call. V was shortened by 4 bases and J by 10 bases, with 15 bases between the two germline ends. Germline V gene lookup returns CDR1 SGHNT and CDR2 YYREEE (reference sequence). The CDR3 extends over 13 amino acids. The CDR3 is CASSPLGAKEQFF. CDR3 sequence (DNA): TGTGCCAGCAGCCCGCTCGGAGCTAAGGAGCAGTTCTTC.

V gene TRBV30 combines with J gene TRBJ1-2; D call uncertain. Germline CDR1 GTSNPN, CDR2 SVGIG (reference sequence). The CDR3 has 11 residues. Between the trimmed V and J ends, which lost 5 bases and 7 bases, there was a span of 11 bases. The CDR3 coding sequence is TGTGCCTGGCTGTTCCGAGGTGGCTACACCTTC. Amino acid sequence: CAWLFRGGYTF.

This clone was detected only once. The chain is built from TRBV5-6 and TRBJ2-5; the D is unclear. V lost 2 bases and J 2 bases, leaving 13 bases between the germline ends. Germline-derived CDR1 and CDR2 are SGHDT and YYEEEE. The CDR3 covers 15 residues. The DNA of the CDR3 is TGTGCCAGCAGCTTTGGGTGGCAGGTACAAGAGACCCAGTACTTC. It is translated as CASSFGWQVQETQYF.

CDR3 sequence: CASSGGGQAYGYTF. The CDR3 bases are TGTGCCAGCAGCGGTGGAGGACAGGCGTATGGCTACACCTTC. The rearrangement links TRBV5-4 to TRBJ1-2; TRBD1 agrees at 7 bases. J was trimmed by 5 bases and V by 4 bases; bases with no gene match: 8. CDR1 and CDR2 from the germline V gene are SGHNT and YYREEE (reference sequence). The CDR3 runs 14 residues.

V gene TRBV6-4 combines with J gene TRBJ2-3; D gene uncertain. The CDR3 runs to 12 residues. CDR1 is MRHNA, CDR2 SNTAGT, per germline. V lost 8 bases and J lost 1, with 7 bases in between. CDR3 coding DNA: TGTGCCAGCCCGGTGGGCACAGATACGCAGTATTTT. Protein product: CASPVGTDTQYF.

DNA of the CDR3: TGTGCCAGCAGGTCGGGGACAGGGGGCGGGGAGCAGTACTTC. Its translation: CASRSGTGGGEQYF. This chain uses TRBV27 with TRBJ2-7, with 12 bases lining up with TRBD1. The CDR3 runs to 14 residues. CDR1 and CDR2 from the germline V gene are MNHEY and SMNVEV (reference sequence). The junction had 7 bases not matched to a gene; V was cut back by 6 bases and J by 7 bases.

This clone was detected once. The chain is built from TRBV11-2 and TRBJ2-7; 7 nucleotides match TRBD1. CDR1 and CDR2 from the germline V gene are SGHAT and FQNNGV. V lost 4 bases to trimming and J lost 2 bases; unmatched junction nucleotides: 5. The CDR3 runs to 14 residues. CDR3 nucleotide sequence: TGTGCCAGCAGCTCGGGACAGAACCCCTACGAGCAGTACTTC. Its protein product is CASSSGQNPYEQYF. The full variable domain, with the rest looked up from reference TRBV11-2 and TRBJ2-7, is EAGVAQSPRYKIIEKRQSVAFWCNPISGHATLYWYQQILGQGPKLLIQFQNNGVVDDSQLPKDRFSAERLKGVDSTLKIQPAKLEDSAVYLCASSSGQNPYEQYFGPGTRLTVT.

The chain links TRBV5-1 to TRBJ2-5; 9 nucleotides line up with TRBD1. Near its end, the DNA agrees better with TRBJ2-7, so the J call may be wrong. The CDR3 length is 13 residues. Per germline, CDR1 SGHRS and CDR2 YFSETQ. The DNA of the CDR3 is TGCGCCAGCCGGGACAGGGAAGACTACGAGCAGTACTTC. Its protein product is CASRDREDYEQYF.

V gene TRBV6-6 combines with J gene TRBJ2-1; no clear D gene. Trimming shortened V by 0 bases and J by 7 bases, and 13 bases separated the two germline ends. Germline CDR1 is MNHNY and CDR2 is SVGAGI (reference sequence). The CDR3 has 15 residues. The CDR3 region has the DNA TGTGCCAGCAGTTACTCATTGGGGATTCGAAATGAGCAGTTCTTC. Encoded protein: CASSYSLGIRNEQFF.

The rearrangement uses TRBV7-9 and TRBJ1-1, with D possibly matching TRBD1 (6 bases). V lost 0 bases to trimming and J lost 5 bases, with 10 bases between them. Germline-derived CDR1 and CDR2 are SEHNR and FQNEAQ (reference sequence). The CDR3 loop spans 14 amino acids. CDR3 protein: CASSLAGGGTEAFF. The CDR3 DNA reads TGTGCCAGCAGCTTAGCGGGAGGGGGGACTGAAGCTTTCTTT.

In this sample, this clone turned up once. Mismatch with germline at one junction end may stem from a read error. The J gene is TRBJ2-2, the V gene TRBV28, with 14 nucleotides matching TRBD2. The germline gives CDR1 MDHEN, CDR2 SYDVKM. The CDR3 extends over 14 amino acids. The CDR3 DNA reads as TGTGCCACCAGTGGACTAGCGGGAGGCTGGGAGCTGTTTTTT. It codes for CATSGLAGGWELFF.

The J gene is TRBJ1-4, the V gene TRBV6-5, with D perhaps TRBD1 (6 bases). The length of the CDR3 is 14 residues. V lost 6 bases, J lost 5 bases, and 13 bases lay in between. CDR1 is MNHEY, CDR2 SVGAGI, per germline. In DNA form, the CDR3 reads TGTGCCAGCAGAGGTCAGGGGCGGAATGAAAAACTGTTTTTT. It translates to CASRGQGRNEKLFF.

In DNA form, the CDR3 reads TGTGCCAGCAGCCAATCGGGGACTAGCTCCTACAATGAGCAGTTCTTC. Protein product: CASSQSGTSSYNEQFF. The chain employs TRBV4-2 and TRBJ2-1, with 8 bases aligning to TRBD2. The V segment lost 2 bases and the J segment 0 bases; nucleotides outside the gene matches: 3. The CDR3 spans 16 residues. The germline V gene encodes CDR1 LGHNA and CDR2 YNFKEQ.

About this clone: The same CDR3 also results from other DNA sequences found in this sample. V gene TRBV5-1 combines with J gene TRBJ2-7; TRBD2 agrees at 9 bases. The CDR3 is 15 amino acids. Germline V CDR1 and CDR2: SGHRS, YFSETQ. V dropped 0 bases and J dropped 2; count of bases not matched to a gene: 3. The CDR3 region is CASSLGAGGPYEQYF. Written as DNA, the CDR3 is TGCGCCAGCAGCTTGGGGGCGGGAGGGCCCTACGAGCAGTACTTC. Variable domain in full (rest from reference TRBV5-1 and TRBJ2-7): KAGVTQTPRYLIKTRGQQVTLSCSPISGHRSVSWYQQTPGQGLQFLFEYFSETQRNKGNFPGRFSGRQFSNSRSEMNVSTLELGDSALYLCASSLGAGGPYEQYFGPGTRLTVT.

This clone was detected once. The V and J genes are TRBV13 and TRBJ2-1; 10 nucleotides match TRBD2. V dropped 5 bases and J dropped 4; count of bases not matched to a gene: 8. Germline-derived CDR1 and CDR2 are PRHDT and FYEKMQ (reference sequence). This CDR3 is built from 16 residues. CDR3 nucleotide sequence: TGTGCCAGCAGCGTTCTAGCGGGGGCCGTATACAATGAGCAGTTCTTC. Translation: CASSVLAGAVYNEQFF.

This clone has a single count. The V call is TRBV2, the J call TRBJ2-7; TRBD1 agrees at 7 bases. V was clipped by 6 bases and J by 3 bases; unmatched bases: 2. The CDR3 runs 12 residues. From germline, CDR1 is SNHLY and CDR2 FYNNEI. The CDR3: CASSRDSYEQYF. The CDR3 DNA reads TGTGCCAGCAGCCGGGACAGCTACGAGCAGTACTTC.

The V call is TRBV11-2, the J call TRBJ1-2, with TRBD1 as a possible D gene (5 bases). The CDR3 is 15 amino acids. Germline lookup yields CDR1 SGHAT and CDR2 FQNNGV. Trimming removed 5 bases at V and 2 bases at J, with 15 bases between. CDR3 DNA: TGTGCCAGCAGCCCTGGGTCGACAGCCAACTATGGCTACACCTTC. Translation: CASSPGSTANYGYTF.

The chain combines TRBV7-3 with TRBJ2-3; D not certain. The CDR3 is 15 residues long. The V end lost 0 bases, the J end lost 0 bases, and 7 bases lay between the germline ends. Germline CDR1 reads SGHTA; CDR2 reads FQGTGA. The CDR3 region is CASSLTTLSTDTQYF. The CDR3 DNA is TGTGCCAGCAGCTTAACCACACTCAGCACAGATACGCAGTATTTT.

This chain uses TRBV7-2 with TRBJ2-1, with 7 positions matching TRBD2. Looked up from germline, CDR1 is SGHTA and CDR2 is FQGNSA. This CDR3 is 13 amino acids long. CDR3 in amino acids: CATRGDVVNEQFF. Written as DNA, the CDR3 is TGTGCGACTCGGGGGGACGTAGTCAATGAGCAGTTCTTC.